These 5 T cell receptor beta chains were all obtained from the same sample, sequenced in a study of shared clonotypes between healthy human individuals. Clones were read by immunoSEQ multiplex PCR, and TCRdb kept only the in-frame ones, dropping some. The data hold more than 2 million clones, with 90% to 95% observed a single time. The sequencing input was naive CD4+ T cells sorted from blood. Stated subset: CD45RA+ positively selected. The receptors derive from a man aged 18-30 years in good health.

The V call is TRBV18, the J call TRBJ2-7; D call uncertain. V was cut by 6 bases and J by 6 bases, with 12 bases left in between. Per the germline V gene, CDR1 is KGHSH and CDR2 is LQKENI. The CDR3 runs 12 residues. CDR3 sequence (DNA): TGTGCCAGCTCTCCCATGAACATCGAGCAGTACTTC. It encodes CASSPMNIEQYF.

J is TRBJ2-1 and V is TRBV15; D might be TRBD1 or TRBD2, each matching 5 bases. The germline gives CDR1 LNHNV, CDR2 YYDKDF (reference sequence). The germline V and J ends were trimmed by 3 bases and 7 bases, with 19 bases remaining between them. The CDR3 sequence is 16 residues long. CDR3 bases: TGTGCCACCAGCAGTGGATGGGACGGGCCCAGAAATGAGCAGTTCTTC. Amino acid sequence: CATSSGWDGPRNEQFF.

The chain couples TRBV9 to TRBJ2-3; no clear D gene. V lost 2 bases and J 3 bases, leaving 10 bases between the germline ends. Germline CDR1 and CDR2: SGDLS and YYNGEE. The CDR3 consists of 14 residues. The CDR3 nucleotides are TGTGCCAGCAGCGTGATGAGAAGTACAGATACGCAGTATTTT. It yields the protein CASSVMRSTDTQYF.

This chain uses TRBV6-1 with TRBJ2-2, with 7 bases identical to TRBD2. CDR3 size: 13 residues. In germline, CDR1 is MNHNS, CDR2 SASEGT. With V trimmed by 8 bases and J by 1 base, 1 base remained unmatched. The CDR3 DNA follows: TGTGCCAGCCGGACTAGGAACACCGGGGAGCTGTTTTTT. Protein sequence: CASRTRNTGELFF.

The rearrangement links TRBV28 to TRBJ1-2; tentatively, D is TRBD1 (6 bases). V was clipped by 3 bases and J by 4 bases, with 15 bases between them. Germline CDR1 and CDR2: MDHEN and SYDVKM. The CDR3 extends over 15 amino acids. The CDR3 nucleotides read TGTGCCAGCAGTTTGGCGGCAGGGGATTTCTATGGCTACACCTTC. Translated, it gives CASSLAAGDFYGYTF.